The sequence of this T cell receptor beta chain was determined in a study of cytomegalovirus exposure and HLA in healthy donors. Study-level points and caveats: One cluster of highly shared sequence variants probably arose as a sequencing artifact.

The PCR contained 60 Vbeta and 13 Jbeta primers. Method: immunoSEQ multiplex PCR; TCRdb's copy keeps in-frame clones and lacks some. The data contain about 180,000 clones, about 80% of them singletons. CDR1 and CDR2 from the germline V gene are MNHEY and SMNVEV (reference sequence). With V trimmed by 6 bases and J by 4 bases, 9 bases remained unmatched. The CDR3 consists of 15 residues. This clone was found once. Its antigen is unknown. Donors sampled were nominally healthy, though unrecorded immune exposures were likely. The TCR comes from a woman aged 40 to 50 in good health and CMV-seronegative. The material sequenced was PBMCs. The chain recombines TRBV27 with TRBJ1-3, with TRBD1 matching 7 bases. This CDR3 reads CASSSRQGTGNTIYF. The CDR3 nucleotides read TGTGCCAGCAGCTCCAGACAGGGCACAGGAAACACCATATATTTT.